This T cell receptor (beta chain) is drawn from a study of blood T cell repertoires in COVID-19. Study background: Donors in the United States, Italy and Spain gave samples during acute or convalescent COVID-19. Nucleic acid was either cDNA or gDNA, and it came from T cells, B-cell-depleted T cells, or PBMCs.

TCRdb's table, derived via immunoSEQ multiplex PCR, lists solely in-frame clones and lacks some. The sample holds under 85,000 clones, 90% seen once. This CDR3 has 11 amino acids. Trimming removed 8 bases at V and 5 bases at J, with 9 bases between. Germline V gene sequence: CDR1 SGHVS, CDR2 FQNEAQ. The V and J genes are TRBV7-8 and TRBJ1-2; no clear D gene. This TCR came from a man aged 45-65 years with acute or convalescent COVID-19. Input material: peripheral blood. The CDR3 DNA sequence: TGTGCCAGCCGAAACAATTATGGCTACACCTTC. Translated: CASRNNYGYTF.